Shown below are 13 T cell receptor beta chains from a single sample sequenced in a study of blood T cell repertoires in COVID-19. Clones were read by immunoSEQ multiplex PCR, and TCRdb kept only the in-frame ones, dropping some. Among about 120,000 clones listed, 87% were seen once. Sequencing was performed on peripheral blood. The receptors were sampled from a woman aged 45-60 years with acute or convalescent COVID-19.

For the CDR3, the DNA is TGTGCCACCAGCAAAGCACCTGCGGGGGGGAACACCGGGGAGCTGTTTTTT. This encodes CATSKAPAGGNTGELFF. The rearrangement links TRBV15 to TRBJ2-2, with 8 bases fitting TRBD2. The V segment lost 4 bases and the J segment 1 base; nucleotides outside the gene matches: 8. Germline V gene sequence: CDR1 LNHNV, CDR2 YYDKDF (reference sequence). This CDR3 is built from 17 residues.

V gene TRBV7-2 combines with J gene TRBJ2-3; 7 bases are a match to TRBD1. Germline V gives CDR1 SGHTA, CDR2 FQGNSA. The CDR3 has 14 amino acids. Trimming at V came to 5 bases and at J to 1 base, leaving 3 bases not matched to a gene. The CDR3 coding sequence is TGTGCCAGCAGCGCCGACAGGGGCACAGATACGCAGTATTTT. This encodes CASSADRGTDTQYF.

As to this clone: The junction shows a germline mismatch at one end, possibly a read error. The chain joins TRBV3-1 (or the pseudogene TRBV3-2) to TRBJ2-7; 8 bases line up with TRBD1. This CDR3 spans 16 amino acids. Looked up from germline, CDR1 is LGHDT and CDR2 is YNNKEL (reference sequence). The CDR3 DNA follows: TGTGTCAGCAGCCAAGATGGGCGACAGGGGAGCTACGAGCAGTACTTC. As protein: CVSSQDGRQGSYEQYF.

Remarks on this clone: Since the CDR3 does not end with the conserved phenylalanine or tryptophan, this likely comes from a read error. The limits of the CDR3 on the DNA are not certain, so only TCRdb's listed CDR3 is given. The rearrangement links TRBV30 to TRBJ1-2. The germline gives CDR1 GTSNPN, CDR2 SVGIG (reference sequence). The CDR3 is 11 amino acids in total, end residues counted. CDR3 sequence: CAWSVGVGSSL.

This clone was picked up one time. DNA for the CDR3: TGTGCCAGCAGCCTACAGGGGTTTCAGCAGCCCCAGCATTTT. Its translation is CASSLQGFQQPQHF. The genes are TRBV2 and TRBJ1-5; 7 bases align to TRBD1. CDR3 size: 14 residues. Germline trimming cut 6 bases from V and 7 bases from J; bases unmatched to any gene: 9. Germline assignment: CDR1 SNHLY and CDR2 FYNNEI.

V and J are TRBV4-1 and TRBJ2-7; 11 bases match TRBD2. The ends lost 0 bases at V and 2 bases at J; junction bases unmatched: 12. The CDR3 covers 19 residues. Germline CDR1 MGHRA, CDR2 YSYEKL. CDR3 DNA sequence: TGCGCCAGCAGCCAAGATCGGGAGAAACTAGCGGGAGTTCCCTACGAGCAGTACTTC. It yields the protein CASSQDREKLAGVPYEQYF.

The CDR3 DNA is TGTGCCACCAGTGAGGACCGGGACAGGGGGCAAGGGGGTTTCCGACGATACTATGGCTACACCTTC. It specifies CATSEDRDRGQGGFRRYYGYTF. The J gene is TRBJ1-2, the V gene TRBV24-1; 12 positions match TRBD1. Germline V gives CDR1 KGHDR, CDR2 SFDVKD. This CDR3 is built from 22 residues. V lost 4 bases to trimming and J lost 3 bases; unmatched junction nucleotides: 23.

The rearrangement uses TRBV7-9 and TRBJ1-5; D possibly corresponds to TRBD1 (5 bases). Germline values: CDR1 SEHNR, CDR2 FQNEAQ (reference sequence). This CDR3 has 12 amino acids. The V end was cut by 3 bases, the J end by 7 bases, with 7 bases between. The CDR3: CASSLGGQPQHF. The CDR3 nucleotides read TGTGCCAGCAGCTTGGGGGGGCAGCCCCAGCATTTT.

CDR3 residues: CASSFQSGTGGGNEQFF. The CDR3 nucleotides read TGTGCCAGTAGTTTCCAATCCGGGACAGGGGGCGGCAATGAGCAGTTCTTC. The V and J genes are TRBV19 and TRBJ2-1, with 12 bases aligning to TRBD1. The germline CDR1 and CDR2 sequences are LNHDA and SQIVND (reference sequence). Unmatched junction bases numbered 11, after V lost 5 bases and J lost 6 bases. The CDR3 length is 17 residues.

In its sample, this clone was seen once. The chain carries TRBV3-1 (or the pseudogene TRBV3-2) and TRBJ2-1; 10 bases are shared with TRBD2. The V and J ends lost 7 bases and 0 bases, in that order; junction bases with no gene match: 3. This CDR3 is built from 15 residues. The germline CDR1 and CDR2 sequences are LGHDT and YNNKEL (reference sequence). The CDR3 DNA reads TGTGCCAGCACCCGGACTAGCGGCTCCTACAATGAGCAGTTCTTC. Translation gives CASTRTSGSYNEQFF.

The chain has TRBV6-2 or TRBV6-3 and TRBJ1-5; 8 positions agree with TRBD1. Germline CDR1 and CDR2: MNHEY and SVGEGT. With 2 bases clipped from V and 7 bases from J, the junction kept 10 bases outside the gene matches. This CDR3 comprises 16 residues. CDR3 DNA sequence: TGTGCCAGCAGTTACGGTGGACAGGGAACCTGGCAGCCCCAGCATTTT. This gives the protein CASSYGGQGTWQPQHF.

The V gene is TRBV5-5, the J gene TRBJ1-2; D uncertain. Germline loops: CDR1 SGHKS, CDR2 YYEKEE (reference sequence). CDR3 size: 14 residues. V was clipped by 0 bases and J by 2 bases, with 8 bases between them. The CDR3 DNA reads as TGTGCCAGCAGCTTGGTGGCCGAAAACTATGGCTACACCTTC. Amino acids: CASSLVAENYGYTF.

The rearrangement uses TRBV5-1 and TRBJ2-5; D is possibly TRBD1 (5 bases). Germline lookup yields CDR1 SGHRS and CDR2 YFSETQ. This CDR3 comprises 13 residues. V was shortened by 1 base and J by 4 bases, with 8 bases between the two germline ends. In DNA form, the CDR3 reads TGCGCCAGCAGCTTGTTTAGGGGAGAGACCCAGTACTTC. Its translation is CASSLFRGETQYF.